In this sample, the clone carrying this TCR beta chain turned up many times. The sample belongs to a study of T cells in Graves' hyperthyroidism and ophthalmopathy. The wider study: Once the initial diagnosis was made, peripheral blood was obtained before any treatment.

It was RNA transcripts that yielded the amplified TCR beta CDR3 regions. First-round RT-PCR of the TCR CDR3 relied on the HTBI primer set. TCRdb re-analysed the multiplex PCR reads in MiXCR, keeping a single row per CDR3 protein. The sample lists approximately 600,000 distinct CDR3 sequences; 13% to 15% were seen once. Germline-derived CDR1 and CDR2 are SNHLY and FYNNEI. The CDR3 extends over 22 amino acids. Germline trimming cut 8 bases from V and 7 bases from J; bases unmatched to any gene: 34. The V call is TRBV2, the J call TRBJ2-1; 8 positions agree with TRBD2. Sequenced: blood. This clonotype originated in a woman aged 18-29 years with Graves' ophthalmopathy. This CDR3 is CASGVTGIPVAQRLAPRNEQFF. As DNA, the CDR3 is TGTGCCAGCGGAGTGACGGGAATACCAGTAGCCCAGCGACTAGCGCCGAGGAATGAGCAGTTCTTC.